The TCR beta chain described here comes from a study of neoadjuvant nivolumab and ipilimumab in lung cancer. At the level of the study: Patients got nivolumab 3 mg/kg on days 1, 15 and 29; combination added ipilimumab 1 mg/kg day 1.

Profiled with immunoSEQ multiplex PCR; TCRdb holds only in-frame clones, not every one. The table shows roughly 10,000 clones, with 70% to 80% occurring only once. The study's findings and limits: TCR richness and clonality were higher in tumors than adjacent uninvolved lung. Only two of four nivolumab-treated tumors gained richness and clonality by surgery.

With regard to this clone: Its cognate antigen is unknown.

Germline assignment: CDR1 SGHRS and CDR2 YFSETQ. This CDR3 is built from 15 residues. Deletions cut 0 bases from V and 7 bases from J, with 13 bases between. The chain links TRBV5-1 to TRBJ1-4; maybe TRBD1 (5 bases). The source was tumor tissue, collected after neoadjuvant nivolumab, alone or with ipilimumab, at or shortly before surgery. The source of this sequence is an adult with non-small cell lung cancer. Some clones in this sample may be carry-over from other donors' samples. CDR3 nucleotide sequence: TGCGCCAGCAGCTTGGTAGGGGAGATGAGTGAAAAACTGTTTTTT. This sequence encodes CASSLVGEMSEKLFF.